These T cell receptor beta chains were read from a single sample in a study of blood T cell repertoires in COVID-19. Repertoires were generated with immunoSEQ multiplex PCR, while TCRdb's copy carries only in-frame clones and drops some. The sample holds 100,000 to 150,000 clones; approximately 90% are singletons and the top ten take more than 1.5%. The sequenced sample consisted of peripheral blood. The receptors originated from a human donor in a cohort sampled during active COVID-19. Each CDR3 is given with its conserved first and last residue. D genes are given only for firm matches. Only part of the rows carry a size: once, few, many, or a class if the clone is expanded.

TRBJ2-7	-	TRBV5-1	-	TGCGCCAGCAGCTTGCTCTCCGGCGGGGACCCTAGCTCCTACGAGCAGTACTTC	CASSLLSGGDPSSYEQYF
TRBJ2-6	-	TRBV5-6	-	TGTGCCAGCAGCTTGAAGAGGGCTGGGGCCAACGTCCTGACTTTC	CASSLKRAGANVLTF
TRBJ2-3	TRBD2	TRBV5-1	-	TGCGCCAGCAGCCTCCAGACTAGCGCTAGAACAGATACGCAGTATTTT	CASSLQTSARTDTQYF
TRBJ2-7	-	TRBV7-2	-	TGTGCCAGCAGCTTAGATCGGGTGTCCTACGAGCAGTACTTC	CASSLDRVSYEQYF
TRBJ2-1	-	TRBV27	-	TGTGCCAGCAGTTTTTGGTCTAGCCGGATGAACAATGAGCAGTTCTTC	CASSFWSSRMNNEQFF
TRBJ2-1	TRBD1	TRBV6-1	-	TGTGCCAGCAGTGAAGCGGGGACAGACAATGAGCAGTTCTTC	CASSEAGTDNEQFF
TRBJ2-1	TRBD2	TRBV7-6	-	TGTGCCAGCAGTGATACGACTAGCGGGCCCCCCTACAATGAGCAGTTCTTC	CASSDTTSGPPYNEQFF
TRBJ1-2	-	TRBV5-6	-	TGTGCCAGCAGCTTCCCCGACAGTTCTGGCTACACCTTC	CASSFPDSSGYTF
TRBJ2-7	TRBD2	TRBV6-5	-	TGTGCCAGCAATAGAGCGGGAGACCTCCACGAGCAGTACTTC	CASNRAGDLHEQYF
TRBJ2-2	TRBD2	TRBV6-5	few	TGTGCCAGTCATACTAGCGGGAGAGGGGAGCTGTTTTTT	CASHTSGRGELFF
TRBJ2-2	-	TRBV7-8	-	TGTGCCAGCAGCAGAGGGTGGGCCACCGGGGAGCTGTTTTTT	CASSRGWATGELFF
TRBJ2-2	-	TRBV28	-	TGTGCCAGCACCCATAGGGGGAGGGCGGCCGGGGAGCTGTTTTTT	CASTHRGRAAGELFF
TRBJ2-3	-	TRBV9	-	TGTGCCAGCAGCGCCACAGCGACTACATTCTCAGATACGCAGTATTTT	CASSATATTFSDTQYF
TRBJ2-3	-	TRBV18	-	TGTGCCAGCTCACGAGGAGGGGGCACAGATACGCAGTATTTT	CASSRGGGTDTQYF
TRBJ2-1	-	TRBV5-1	-	TGCGCCAGCGCCGGTGCGTCCCTCAATGAGCAGTTCTTC	CASAGASLNEQFF
TRBJ2-7	-	TRBV4-1	-	TGCGCCAGCAGCCAAGATCTGGGACATCGCTACGAGCAGTACTTC	CASSQDLGHRYEQYF
TRBJ2-7	-	TRBV6-6	-	TGTGCCAGCAGTCGGGACACCAGCTCCTACGAGCAGTACTTC	CASSRDTSSYEQYF
TRBJ1-2	-	TRBV7-8	-	TGTGCCAGCAGCTTTGGGTCGGCGTCGGGGAACTATGGCTACACCTTC	CASSFGSASGNYGYTF
TRBJ2-7	-	TRBV4-1	-	TGCGCCAGCAGCCAACTTAGGGGCGAGCAGTACTTC	CASSQLRGEQYF
TRBJ2-5	-	TRBV5-1	-	TGCGCCAGCAGTCTGGAGGATCGGCACGTAGCCTCTACCCAGTACTTC	CASSLEDRHVASTQYF
TRBJ2-2	TRBD1	TRBV7-8	-	TGTGCCAGCAGCCTCGGACAGGGGCCCGGGGAGCTGTTTTTT	CASSLGQGPGELFF
TRBJ2-3	TRBD2	TRBV7-9	-	TGTGCCAGCAGCTTAGCGATAAGTGGCGGGAGGGCCAGCGATACGCAGTATTTT	CASSLAISGGRASDTQYF
TRBJ2-1	TRBD2	TRBV5-6	-	TGTGCCAGCAGCCCGGGGGGGGATCGGAATGAGCAGTTCTTC	CASSPGGDRNEQFF
TRBJ2-7	TRBD2	TRBV11-2	-	TGTGCCAGCACCGTGACTAGCGGGAGCTCCTACGAGCAGTACTTC	CASTVTSGSSYEQYF
TRBJ2-1	TRBD1	TRBV6-1	-	TGTGCCAGCAGTGAACCGGGACAGGTCCTCTACAATGAGCAGTTCTTC	CASSEPGQVLYNEQFF
TRBJ2-1	TRBD1	TRBV15	-	TGTGCCACCAGCAGACAACGTCAGGGGGACAGGGGATTTTTCTACAATGAGCAGTTCTTC	CATSRQRQGDRGFFYNEQFF
TRBJ1-1	-	TRBV3-1/TRBV3-2	-	TGTGCCAGCAGCCAAGATCGGGTGAACACTGAAGCTTTCTTT	CASSQDRVNTEAFF
TRBJ2-5	-	TRBV3-1/TRBV3-2	-	TGTGCCAGCAGCCAAGGACAGTTTAGGGAGACCCAGTACTTC	CASSQGQFRETQYF
TRBJ2-7	-	TRBV4-1	-	TGCGCCAGCAGCCAAGATGACAGCTACGAGCAGTACTTC	CASSQDDSYEQYF
TRBJ1-2	TRBD1	TRBV11-3	-	TGTGCCAGCAGGGACGTTCGGACAGGGTATGGCTACACCTTC	CASRDVRTGYGYTF
TRBJ2-5	-	TRBV4-1	-	TGCGCCAGCAGCCTCCGGACGGACAAAGAGACCCAGTACTTC	CASSLRTDKETQYF
TRBJ2-7	-	TRBV9	-	TGTGCCAGCAGCCCCTGGGGAGGGGGGTCAGGCGAGCAGTACTTC	CASSPWGGGSGEQYF
TRBJ2-7	TRBD2	TRBV30	-	TGTGCCTGGAGTAGCGGGGGGGCTTGGAACGAGCAGTACTTC	CAWSSGGAWNEQYF
TRBJ2-2	-	TRBV19	-	TGTGCCAGTAGTATACTAGCGAACACCGGGGAGCTGTTTTTT	CASSILANTGELFF
TRBJ1-3	-	TRBV5-6	-	TGTGCCAGCAGCTTAGCACTGAACTCTGGAAACACCATATATTTT	CASSLALNSGNTIYF
TRBJ2-3	TRBD2	TRBV29-1	-	TGCAGCGGGGGACTAGCGGGGGCAGATACGCAGTATTTT	CSGGLAGADTQYF
TRBJ2-3	TRBD2	TRBV2	-	TGTGCCAGCAGTGAAGGCGCGGGGGGTCAGTATTTT	CASSEGAGGQYF